This TCR beta chain was recorded in a study of post-analysis software for immune sequencing data. Study conclusions and caveats: TRBV5-6, TRBV5-1 and TRBV20-1 belonged to a set of a handful of TRBV segments that were more frequent in patients than controls.

Germline-derived CDR1 and CDR2 are SGDLS and YYNGEE. V was pared by 0 bases and J by 4 bases, with 13 bases between. The CDR3 is 15 residues long. Unique molecular identifiers were built into the TCR beta cDNA libraries. With about 0.95 to 11 million T cells as the source, 450,000 to 600,000 cDNA molecules resulted. Each CDR3 protein is one row after TCRdb ran MiXCR on the PCR reads. The sample yields fewer than 900,000 distinct CDR3 sequences, around 45% seen once. In the case of this clonotype: The antigen is unknown.

Material for sequencing was blood. The chain recombines TRBV9 with TRBJ2-5; D not certain. This receptor was taken from a girl aged 5-17 years with multiple sclerosis. The CDR3 DNA sequence: TGTGCCAGCAGCGTAGAAGGCAGGTTCGGAGAGACCCAGTACTTC. Protein product: CASSVEGRFGETQYF. Full variable domain (rest looked up from reference TRBV9 and TRBJ2-5): DSGVTQTPKHLITATGQRVTLRCSPRSGDLSVYWYQQSLDQGLQFLIQYYNGEERAKGNILERFSAQQFPDLHSELNLSSLELGDSALYFCASSVEGRFGETQYFGPGTRLLVL.